This T cell receptor beta chain emerged from a study of T cells after yellow fever vaccination (dated by TCRdb to between 2018 and 2020). Looking at the study overall: The SMART-Seq v4 Ultra Low Input RNA kit was used to prepare libraries from fractions with low cell numbers. Two healthy male donors made up the cohort, one aged 18 to 30 years and the other aged 30 to 40 years. Bulk TCR alpha and beta repertoires were sequenced longitudinally to track T-cell clones before and after primary and booster YFV17D yellow fever vaccination. Blood was collected at multiple timepoints before and after primary and secondary immunization, and bulk PBMC replicates and cell subsets were isolated.

Of note for this clonotype: The antigen it recognizes is unknown. The record has no base qualities; no much larger clone is one base away.

Study-level results and caveats: The secondary T-cell response was found to be weaker but faster than the primary response, with a peak reached on day 5 rather than on day 15. A small share of clonotypes occurred in both CD4 and CD8 compartments, likely arising from convergent recombination. Computational filtering was required because FACS-sorted repertoires could contain abundant contaminating clonotypes from the bulk population. Because the study included only a couple of donors, the extent to which the findings can be generalized is limited. After the booster, most of the clones that had expanded following primary vaccination were detected again (roughly 97% of CD4 and roughly nine tenths of CD8), which suggests that memory was broadly maintained.

The V and J ends are trimmed by 3 bases and 9 bases, leaving 9 bases between them. From cysteine to phenylalanine, the CDR3 is 13 amino acids long. Just the 39-base CDR3 DNA is kept, in frame starting at base 1. CDR1 and CDR2 are drawn from the germline V gene (reference sequence): SEHNR, FQNEAQ. According to the study, the label for this sample's treatment or condition signals: live attenuated yellow fever vaccine strain. Two biological replicates of bulk PBMCs were collected at each blood-draw timepoint. PBMCs were isolated from peripheral blood using a standard Ficoll-Paque protocol. RNA was extracted with TriZol from bulk PBMCs, CD4 and CD8 fractions, and dextramer-positive and dextramer-negative fractions. TCR cDNA was synthesized by 5'RACE template switching, which introduced a universal primer site and unique molecular identifiers. Priming for cDNA synthesis came from both the TCR alpha and TCR beta constant segments. Library amplification used two PCR steps, and the second PCR step added sample barcodes and sequencing adapters. Sequencing of libraries was performed on Illumina HiSeq 2500 (2x100 bp) or NovaSeq (2x150 bp). The original methods were these. Reads were demultiplexed and collapsed into UMI consensus sequences with MIGEC, and V(D)J alignment was performed with MiXCR. Using edgeR on replicate PBMC samples, clonotypes were called vaccine-responding if FDR was below 0.01 and the log2 fold change was above 5 up to day 15. Bulk clonotypes were assigned CD4 or CD8 identity according to which sequenced CD4 or CD8 repertoire held them at higher abundance. TCRdb itself trimmed the public reads at Q25 with fastp, ran MiXCR and retained productive beta chains. Entries that share a CDR3 protein sequence are merged under the most common genes and DNA. None of the V and J calls come from the authors' own analysis; TCRdb made them. The sample includes about 340,000 distinct CDR3 sequences, with roughly 8.7% observed a single time. The top ten hold roughly 18% of the sample.

Sequencing was performed on PBMCs, taken on the day of the first yellow fever vaccination. This TCR was recovered from a young man who received the YFV17D yellow fever vaccine. The receptor chain draws on TRBV7-9 and TRBJ1-6; the D gene lacks a confident call. CDR3 region: CASSFVKGSPLHF. The DNA sequence is as follows: TGTGCCAGCAGCTTCGTTAAGGGTTCACCCCTCCACTTT.